The 18 T cell receptor beta chains below were found in one sample sequenced in a study of blood T cells in healthy people across ages. A J-beta primer mix and a sample-barcoded 5' primer were used in a second PCR of about 7 to 12 cycles. TCRdb passed the 5' RACE reads through MiXCR, listing each CDR3 protein once. The sample carries around 1,000,000 distinct CDR3 sequences, around 27% recorded once. This same sample was also part of a study on T cells of mothers and their children.

The sample taken for sequencing was blood. Receptor source: a girl aged 2 to 9 in good health.

Remarks on this clonotype: This is likely a read error, given that the CDR3 carries no conserved phenylalanine or tryptophan at its end. The CDR3 DNA sequence: TGTGCCAGCAGTTTCTGGGGGCTAGTGAATAATGAGCAGTTCTTG. It translates to CASSFWGLVNNEQFL. V gene TRBV12-3 or TRBV12-4 combines with J gene TRBJ2-1; the D gene is possibly TRBD1 (6 bases). The CDR3 runs to 15 residues. Trimming shortened V by 3 bases and J by 7 bases, and 16 bases separated the two germline ends.

The chain uses TRBV7-9 and TRBJ2-1; D might be TRBD1 (6 bases). The CDR3 runs 10 residues. Trimming stripped 8 bases from V and 14 bases from J, with 13 bases between. Germline V gene sequence: CDR1 SEHNR, CDR2 FQNEAQ (reference sequence). The CDR3 region has the DNA TGTGCCAGCTCCAGGGGAGTGAAGTTCTTC. Translating it yields CASSRGVKFF.

This chain uses TRBV5-6 with TRBJ2-1, with D tentatively TRBD2 (5 bases). Per the germline V gene, CDR1 is SGHDT and CDR2 is YYEEEE. Trimming shortened V by 2 bases and J by 9 bases, and 18 bases separated the two germline ends. The CDR3 has 15 amino acids. The CDR3 DNA sequence: TGTGCCAGCAGCTTTCGTTCCGGGGTGGTCGGTGAGCAGTTCTTC. Protein product: CASSFRSGVVGEQFF. The whole variable domain, remainder taken from reference TRBV5-6 and TRBJ2-1, is DAGVTQSPTHLIKTRGQQVTLRCSPKSGHDTVSWYQQALGQGPQFIFQYYEEEERQRGNFPDRFSGHQFPNYSSELNVNALLLGDSALYLCASSFRSGVVGEQFFGPGTRLTVL.

This clonotype has more than one count but fewer than ten. The chain joins TRBV5-1 to TRBJ1-1; D call uncertain. Trimming removed 5 bases from V and 3 bases from J, with 11 bases in between. Germline assignment: CDR1 SGHRS and CDR2 YFSETQ. The CDR3 totals 13 residues. CDR3 loop: CASSFTTHTEAFF. For the CDR3, the DNA is TGCGCCAGCAGTTTTACTACTCACACTGAAGCTTTCTTT.

The chain couples TRBV4-3 to TRBJ2-3; no clear D gene. The CDR3 totals 17 residues. With 0 bases removed from V and 0 bases from J, the gap between germline ends came to 13 bases. Germline V gene data show CDR1 as LGHNA and CDR2 as YSLEER. The DNA for the CDR3 is TGCGCCAGCAGCCAAGATACACAGCTCACTAGCACAGATACGCAGTATTTT. It translates to CASSQDTQLTSTDTQYF.

The gene calls are TRBV28 and TRBJ1-5, with a weak D call TRBD1 (6 bases). Germline CDR1 MDHEN, CDR2 SYDVKM. The V end was cut by 4 bases, the J end by 7 bases, with 17 bases between. The CDR3 spans 15 residues. CDR3 region: CASSSSDRGVQPQHF. In nucleotides, the CDR3 is TGTGCCAGCAGTTCCTCGGACAGAGGGGTCCAGCCCCAGCATTTT.

This clonotype was seen only a few times. The chain employs TRBV11-2 and TRBJ2-1, with 9 nucleotides matching TRBD2. The CDR3 length is 16 residues. Per the germline V gene, CDR1 is SGHAT and CDR2 is FQNNGV. J was trimmed by 6 bases and V by 6 bases; bases with no gene match: 12. CDR3 in amino acids: CASSRTKREEVNEQFF. For the CDR3, the DNA is TGTGCCAGCAGTCGAACCAAGCGGGAGGAGGTCAATGAGCAGTTCTTC.

This clonotype appeared a few times. The J gene is TRBJ1-2, the V gene TRBV28; 9 positions match TRBD1. The V and J ends lost 5 bases and 8 bases, in that order; junction bases with no gene match: 9. CDR3 length: 14 amino acids. CDR1 and CDR2 (germline): MDHEN, SYDVKM. CDR3 amino acids: CASSVSGTGFGYTF. In DNA, the CDR3 is TGTGCCAGCAGTGTTAGCGGGACAGGGTTCGGCTACACCTTC.

The V gene is TRBV7-9, the J gene TRBJ2-7; D possibly matches TRBD1 or TRBD2 (5 bases each). The CDR3 length is 14 residues. CDR1 is SEHNR, CDR2 FQNEAQ, per germline (reference sequence). Deletions cut 5 bases from V and 5 bases from J, with 16 bases between. This CDR3 is CASSHRDLSHEQYF. CDR3 in DNA: TGTGCCAGCAGCCACCGGGACCTTAGCCACGAGCAGTACTTC.

This clonotype was detected a few times. The chain links TRBV20-1 to TRBJ2-5, with 7 bases that match TRBD2. V lost 1 base and J lost 4; bases outside the gene matches: 12. This CDR3 spans 16 amino acids. Per the germline V gene, CDR1 is DFQATT and CDR2 is SNEGSKA (reference sequence). DNA of the CDR3: TGCAGTGCTAGAGGTGCGGCGGGAGAGGTGGCAGAGACCCAGTACTTC. Encoded protein: CSARGAAGEVAETQYF.

This clonotype was seen only a few times. V usage is TRBV29-1 and J usage is TRBJ1-2, with D perhaps TRBD1 (6 bases). There are 14 residues in the CDR3. Germline CDR1 is SQVTM and CDR2 is ANQGSEA. The V gene lost 8 bases and the J gene lost 8 bases, with 24 bases spanning the gap. CDR3 residues: CSFSRPGGAEGYTF. The CDR3 DNA is TGCAGCTTTTCCCGCCCGGGGGGGGCAGAAGGCTACACCTTC. The variable domain in full, with the rest retrieved from reference TRBV29-1 and TRBJ1-2, is SAVISQKPSRDICQRGTSLTIQCQVDSQVTMMFWYRQQPGQSLTLIATANQGSEATYESGFVIDKFPISRPNLTFSTLTVSNMSPEDSSIYLCSFSRPGGAEGYTFGSGTRLTVV.

This chain joins TRBV29-1 and TRBJ2-3; D is undetermined. CDR1 is SQVTM and CDR2 is ANQGSEA in the germline V gene. The CDR3 is made up of 15 amino acids. V lost 3 bases, J lost 9 bases, and 22 bases lay in between. The CDR3 loop is CSVEIGTVRAATQYF. CDR3 sequence (DNA): TGCAGCGTTGAGATTGGTACGGTTCGGGCGGCAACGCAGTATTTT.

The sample holds a few counts of this clonotype. The J gene is TRBJ2-2, the V gene TRBV12-3 or TRBV12-4; D remains ambiguous. Trimming pared 4 bases from V and 3 bases from J, leaving 6 bases between. The CDR3 totals 13 residues. The CDR3 sequence: CASSSSYTGELFF. The CDR3, as DNA: TGTGCCAGCAGTTCCTCCTACACCGGGGAGCTGTTTTTT.

The chain combines TRBV28 with TRBJ2-5, with a possible D match to TRBD2 (7 bases). The J call may not be correct, given that the DNA end is closer to TRBJ2-7. The CDR3 sequence is 15 residues long. The V gene's germline CDR1 is MDHEN and CDR2 SYDVKM. This CDR3 reads CASSKGGQAPYEQYF. CDR3 DNA: TGTGCCAGCTCCAAGGGGGGGCAGGCCCCCTACGAGCAGTACTTC.

The genes are TRBV5-1 and TRBJ2-1, with a tentative D call TRBD1 (5 bases). This CDR3 spans 14 amino acids. The V gene's germline CDR1 is SGHRS and CDR2 YFSETQ. The V end was cut by 5 bases, the J end by 6 bases, with 15 bases between. CDR3 sequence (DNA): TGCGCCAGCAGGTCACAGGCCGGAAGCAATGAGCAGTTCTTC. Translating gives CASRSQAGSNEQFF.

The chain links TRBV6-1 to TRBJ2-1; no definite D call. Germline values: CDR1 MNHNS, CDR2 SASEGT. With 6 bases removed from V and 3 bases from J, the gap between germline ends came to 18 bases. The CDR3 has 16 residues. CDR3 in amino acids: CASRAERLGIYNEQFF. CDR3 coding DNA: TGTGCCAGCAGGGCAGAAAGATTAGGGATCTACAATGAGCAGTTCTTC.

V usage is TRBV7-9 and J usage is TRBJ2-7, with D uncertain. V was cut by 0 bases and J by 6 bases, with 9 bases left in between. Per the germline V gene, CDR1 is SEHNR and CDR2 is FQNEAQ (reference sequence). The CDR3 sequence is 13 residues long. This CDR3 is CASSLARAAEQYF. In DNA, the CDR3 is TGTGCCAGCAGCTTAGCGAGAGCAGCCGAGCAGTACTTC.

The V and J genes are TRBV28 and TRBJ1-1; D uncertain. Germline CDR1 is MDHEN and CDR2 is SYDVKM. There are 13 residues in the CDR3. V lost 4 bases and J lost 5, with 11 bases in between. The chain's CDR3 is CASSSVGMTEAFF. CDR3 DNA sequence: TGTGCCAGCAGTTCTGTAGGGATGACTGAAGCTTTCTTT.